The present T cell receptor (beta chain) was sequenced within a study of shared clonotypes between healthy human individuals. Method: immunoSEQ multiplex PCR; TCRdb's copy keeps in-frame clones and lacks some. The sample lists a few hundred thousand clones; 95% were seen once. Cells designated naive CD8 were CD45RO-negative and were positively selected for CCR7, with terminally differentiated effector memory CD45RA+ cells excluded. The V gene lost 2 bases and the J gene lost 4 bases, with 15 bases spanning the gap. The germline V gene encodes CDR1 MNHNS and CDR2 SASEGT. CDR3 length: 15 residues. The sample comprised naive CD8+ T cells sorted from blood. The receptor's source is a woman aged 25 to 39 in good health. This chain connects TRBV6-1 to TRBJ2-7; D remains ambiguous. CDR3 in amino acids: CASSERVSNKYEQYF. The CDR3, as DNA: TGTGCCAGCAGTGAAAGGGTATCAAACAAATACGAGCAGTACTTC.